Each of the 3 T cell receptor beta chains below was sequenced from the same sample in a study of T cell changes during pregnancy in multiple sclerosis. Repertoires were generated with immunoSEQ multiplex PCR, while TCRdb's copy carries only in-frame clones and drops some. Of about 16,000 clones in the sample, approximately 95% were seen once. The specimen comprised peripheral blood, sampled in the third trimester of pregnancy. The receptor source for this set is a female donor with multiple sclerosis, enrolled in a pregnancy study.

The genes are TRBV7-8 and TRBJ2-1; 12 positions match TRBD2. After removal of 7 bases from V and 6 bases from J, the junction contained 16 bases not matched to a gene. The CDR3 spans 18 residues. From germline, CDR1 is SGHVS and CDR2 FQNEAQ. The CDR3: CASTLGTSGGRGLNEQFF. CDR3 sequence (DNA): TGTGCCAGCACCCTTGGAACTAGCGGGGGGAGGGGGCTCAATGAGCAGTTCTTC.

The table lists this clone with a count of one. The chain couples TRBV6-6 to TRBJ2-7, with TRBD1 identical over 9 bases. The CDR3 loop spans 15 amino acids. Germline CDR1 MNHNY, CDR2 SVGAGI (reference sequence). Losses at the gene ends were 0 bases for V and 4 bases for J; bases not matched to a gene: 4. In nucleotides, the CDR3 is TGTGCCAGCAGTTACTCCGGGACAGGGACGTACGAGCAGTACTTC. This codes for CASSYSGTGTYEQYF.

This clone showed up just once. The chain uses TRBV5-4 and TRBJ1-2; D uncertain. The CDR3 has 14 amino acids. CDR1 and CDR2 from the germline V gene are SGHNT and YYREEE (reference sequence). Trimming stripped 2 bases from V and 6 bases from J, with 14 bases between. In DNA, the CDR3 is TGTGCCAGCAGCTTCCCAGGAAGAGAAAATGGCTACACCTTC. Residues: CASSFPGRENGYTF.